These 12 T cell receptor beta chains came from one sample sequenced in a study of Graves' ophthalmopathy and Graves' hyperthyroidism. As the template, RNA transcripts were used to amplify TCR beta CDR3 regions. After a first-round RT-PCR with HTBI primers, a second-round multiplex PCR was run. TCRdb ran MiXCR on the multiplex PCR reads and lists one entry per CDR3 protein. In the table there are hundreds of thousands of distinct CDR3 sequences, approximately 22% of which are singletons. Sequenced input: peripheral blood. The origin of the receptors is a woman in her late teens or twenties with stable Graves' hyperthyroidism. Some clones in this sample may be carry-over from other donors' samples.

This clonotype has only a few counts. CDR3 in amino acids: CASSWDKTYEQYF. The CDR3 DNA reads as TGCGCCAGCAGCTGGGACAAGACCTACGAGCAGTACTTC. The rearrangement links TRBV5-1 to TRBJ2-7; tentatively, D is TRBD1 (6 bases). The germline gives CDR1 SGHRS, CDR2 YFSETQ. The CDR3 extends over 13 amino acids. Trimming shortened V by 3 bases and J by 2 bases, and 9 bases separated the two germline ends.

This clonotype was observed at least ten times. The genes are TRBV11-2 and TRBJ2-2; D possibly corresponds to TRBD1 (5 bases). Germline-derived CDR1 and CDR2 are SGHAT and FQNNGV. Trimming took off 5 bases at V and 5 bases at J, with 18 bases between the two ends. The CDR3 is made up of 16 amino acids. CDR3 region: CASSPRTWGTTGELFF. The CDR3 DNA reads as TGTGCCAGCAGCCCACGAACATGGGGCACAACCGGGGAGCTGTTTTTT.

This clonotype was seen at least ten times. This chain joins TRBV20-1 and TRBJ2-5, with a tentative D call TRBD1 (6 bases). V gave up 3 bases and J gave up 0 bases, with 20 bases separating them. There are 17 residues in the CDR3. CDR1 is DFQATT and CDR2 is SNEGSKA in the germline V gene (reference sequence). CDR3: CSASWTANQNDQETQYF. The DNA of the CDR3 is TGCAGTGCTAGCTGGACAGCGAATCAAAATGACCAAGAGACCCAGTACTTC.

This clonotype came up many times. The V call is TRBV20-1, the J call TRBJ1-3; D ambiguous. Germline CDR1 and CDR2: DFQATT and SNEGSKA (reference sequence). The V and J ends lost 3 bases and 4 bases respectively, with 13 bases between them. The CDR3 is 14 residues long. The CDR3 loop is CSASRREGGNTIYF. CDR3 DNA sequence: TGCAGTGCTAGTAGGAGGGAGGGCGGAAACACCATATATTTT.

There are a few counts of this clonotype. The V call is TRBV12-3 or TRBV12-4, the J call TRBJ2-2; D perhaps matches TRBD2 (6 bases). Trimming cost V 2 bases and J 4 bases, with 14 bases left between them. This CDR3 spans 16 amino acids. DNA for the CDR3: TGTGCCAGCAGTTTATCCGGACCCGGGGGCACCGGGGAGCTGTTTTTT. It codes for CASSLSGPGGTGELFF.

This clonotype was seen many times. The chain has TRBV7-3 and TRBJ1-1, with D tentatively TRBD1 (6 bases). Germline V gene data show CDR1 as SGHTA and CDR2 as FQGTGA. Trimming shortened V by 4 bases and J by 7 bases, and 13 bases separated the two germline ends. The CDR3 extends over 13 amino acids. The CDR3 coding sequence is TGTGCCAGCAGCTCCCCGGGACAAAGTGAAGCTTTCTTT. Amino acid sequence: CASSSPGQSEAFF.

This chain joins TRBV29-1 and TRBJ1-2; D might be TRBD1 (6 bases). The CDR3 loop spans 12 amino acids. The V and J ends lost 3 bases and 7 bases respectively, with 12 bases between them. Germline CDR1 reads SQVTM; CDR2 reads ANQGSEA. The DNA for the CDR3 is TGCAGCGTTGACTTAGGCAGGGGTGGCTACACCTTC. Amino acids: CSVDLGRGGYTF.

This clonotype has ten or more counts. The chain has TRBV11-3 and TRBJ1-1; the D is unclear. V shed 2 bases and J shed 1 base, with 8 bases lying between them. The germline V gene encodes CDR1 SGHNT and CDR2 YENEEA. The CDR3 sequence is 14 residues long. The CDR3 region is CASSLNTANTEAFF. Here the CDR3 DNA reads TGTGCCAGCAGCTTAAACACCGCGAACACTGAAGCTTTCTTT.

This clonotype was counted at least ten times. V is TRBV6-2 or TRBV6-3 and J is TRBJ1-3; D gene uncertain. Trimming shortened V by 2 bases and J by 0 bases, and 8 bases separated the two germline ends. The germline V gene encodes CDR1 MNHEY and CDR2 SVGEGT. The CDR3 covers 15 residues. CDR3 bases: TGTGCCAGCAGTTACCGCAGGATCTCTGGAAACACCATATATTTT. Translating gives CASSYRRISGNTIYF.

This clonotype was seen ten or more times. This sequence joins TRBV12-3 or TRBV12-4 and TRBJ1-1, with D perhaps TRBD1 (5 bases). This CDR3 contains 13 residues. The germline V and J ends were trimmed by 5 bases and 3 bases, with 10 bases remaining between them. CDR3 sequence (DNA): TGTGCCAGCAGTACTCAGGGATACACTGAAGCTTTCTTT. Residues: CASSTQGYTEAFF.

This clonotype was picked up many times. Possible read error: a much larger clone is one base away. This chain uses TRBV28 with TRBJ2-5; TRBD1 is a possible D gene (6 bases). The germline V gene encodes CDR1 MDHEN and CDR2 SYDVKM. The CDR3 has 13 amino acids. The CDR3, as DNA: TGTGCCAGCGGTTTCAGGGGACAAGAGACCCAGTACTTC. Its protein is CASGFRGQETQYF.

The chain links TRBV20-1 to TRBJ1-2; D gene unclear. Germline CDR1 DFQATT, CDR2 SNEGSKA (reference sequence). The CDR3 length is 11 residues. The CDR3 spells CQIALGYGYTF. CDR3 DNA: TGCCAAATCGCCTTGGGGTATGGCTACACCTTC.